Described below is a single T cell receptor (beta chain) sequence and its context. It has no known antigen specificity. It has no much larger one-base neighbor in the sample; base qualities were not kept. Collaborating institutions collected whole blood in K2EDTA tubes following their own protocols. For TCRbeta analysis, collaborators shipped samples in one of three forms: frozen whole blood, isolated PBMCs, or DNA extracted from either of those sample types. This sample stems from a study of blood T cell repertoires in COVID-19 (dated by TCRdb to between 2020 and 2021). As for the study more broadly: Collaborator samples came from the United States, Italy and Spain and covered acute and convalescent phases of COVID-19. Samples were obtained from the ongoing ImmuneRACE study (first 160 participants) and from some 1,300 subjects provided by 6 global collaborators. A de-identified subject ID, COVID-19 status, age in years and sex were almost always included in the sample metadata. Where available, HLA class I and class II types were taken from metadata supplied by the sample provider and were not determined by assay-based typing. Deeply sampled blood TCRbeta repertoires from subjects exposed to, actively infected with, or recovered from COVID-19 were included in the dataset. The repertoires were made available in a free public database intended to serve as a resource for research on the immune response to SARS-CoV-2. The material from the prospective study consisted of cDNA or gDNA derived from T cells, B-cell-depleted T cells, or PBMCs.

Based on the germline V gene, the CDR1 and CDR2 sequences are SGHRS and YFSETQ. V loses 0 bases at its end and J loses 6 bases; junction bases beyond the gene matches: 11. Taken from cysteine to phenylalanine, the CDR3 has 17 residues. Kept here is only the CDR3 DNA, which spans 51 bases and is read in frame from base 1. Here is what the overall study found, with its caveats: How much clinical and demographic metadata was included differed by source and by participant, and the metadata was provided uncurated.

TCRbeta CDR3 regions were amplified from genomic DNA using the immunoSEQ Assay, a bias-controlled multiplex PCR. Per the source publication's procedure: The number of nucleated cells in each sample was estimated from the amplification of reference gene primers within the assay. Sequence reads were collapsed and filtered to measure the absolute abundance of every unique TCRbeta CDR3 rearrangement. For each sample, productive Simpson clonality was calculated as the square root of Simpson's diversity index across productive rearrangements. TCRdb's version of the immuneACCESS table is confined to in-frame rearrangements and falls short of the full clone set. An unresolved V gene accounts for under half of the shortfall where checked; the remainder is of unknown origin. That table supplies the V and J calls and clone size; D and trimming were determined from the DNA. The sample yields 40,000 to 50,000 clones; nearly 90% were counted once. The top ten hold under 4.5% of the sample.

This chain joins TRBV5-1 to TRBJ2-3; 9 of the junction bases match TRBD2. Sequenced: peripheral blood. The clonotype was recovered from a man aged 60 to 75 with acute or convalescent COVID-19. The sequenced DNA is TGCGCCAGCAGCTTGGGGACTAGCGTTCTCAGCGGGGATACGCAGTATTTT. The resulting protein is CASSLGTSVLSGDTQYF.